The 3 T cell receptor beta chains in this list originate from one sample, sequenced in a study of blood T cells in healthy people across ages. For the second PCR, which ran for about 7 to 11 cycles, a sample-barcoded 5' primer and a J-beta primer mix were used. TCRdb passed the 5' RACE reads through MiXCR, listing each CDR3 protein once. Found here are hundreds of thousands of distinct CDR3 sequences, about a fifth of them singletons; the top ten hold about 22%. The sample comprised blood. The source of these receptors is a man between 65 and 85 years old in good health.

CDR3 region: CASRGTGTSYGYTF. DNA of the CDR3: TGTGCCAGCAGGGGAACAGGGACCTCCTATGGCTACACCTTC. This chain uses TRBV6-5 with TRBJ1-2; a weak D match, TRBD1 (6 bases). The CDR3 length is 14 residues. CDR1 is MNHEY and CDR2 is SVGAGI in the germline V gene. The germline V and J ends were trimmed by 6 bases and 4 bases, with 15 bases remaining between them.

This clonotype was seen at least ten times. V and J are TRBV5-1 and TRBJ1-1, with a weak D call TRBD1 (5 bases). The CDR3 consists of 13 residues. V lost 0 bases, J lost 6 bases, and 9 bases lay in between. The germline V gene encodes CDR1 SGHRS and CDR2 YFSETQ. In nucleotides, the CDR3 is TGCGCCAGCAGCTTGGCCCGGGGCGCTGAAGCTTTCTTT. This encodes CASSLARGAEAFF.

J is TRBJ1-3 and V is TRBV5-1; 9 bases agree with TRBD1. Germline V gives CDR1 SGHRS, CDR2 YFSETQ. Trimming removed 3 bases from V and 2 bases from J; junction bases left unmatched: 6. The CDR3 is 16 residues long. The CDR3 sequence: CASSWVQGAAGNTIYF. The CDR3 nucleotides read TGCGCCAGCAGCTGGGTACAGGGGGCGGCTGGAAACACCATATATTTT.